A selection of T cell receptor beta chains follows, all from one sample in a study of T cell repertoires in cytomegalovirus infection. MiXCR, run by TCRdb on the reads, gives a single entry per CDR3 protein. Among 830,000 or so distinct CDR3 sequences, around a third were seen once, and the ten largest hold around 12%. These receptors have no known antigen. The sequencing here drew on cultured CD8+ T cells from PBMCs, taken from culture after CMV antigen stimulation. These TCRs come from a human donor in good health (CMV status not recorded). Some clones in this sample may be carry-over from other donors' samples. The CDR3 runs from the conserved cysteine through the conserved F or W. D genes are given only for firm matches. Clone size is stated in some rows and not others, as once, few, many or a class when expanded.

CDR3 protein: CASIRGGHNEQFF; CDR3 DNA: TGCGCCAGCATTCGAGGAGGCCACAATGAGCAGTTCTTC; clone size: few; V gene: TRBV10-2; J gene: TRBJ2-1; D gene: -
CDR3 protein: CVSSPDTDTQYF; CDR3 DNA: TGTGTCAGCAGTCCTGACACAGATACGCAGTATTTT; clone size: -; V gene: TRBV27; J gene: TRBJ2-3; D gene: -
CDR3 protein: CASRAHRGDSPLHF; CDR3 DNA: TGTGCCAGCAGGGCCCACAGGGGAGATTCACCCCTCCACTTT; clone size: -; V gene: TRBV6-2/TRBV6-3; J gene: TRBJ1-6; D gene: TRBD1
CDR3 protein: CASSSQIGVRTDTQYF; CDR3 DNA: TGTGCCAGCAGCTCGCAGATAGGAGTCCGCACAGATACGCAGTATTTT; clone size: many; V gene: TRBV7-2; J gene: TRBJ2-3; D gene: -
CDR3 protein: CASSYSISGAGELFF; CDR3 DNA: TGTGCCAGCAGTTACTCTATCAGCGGAGCCGGGGAGCTGTTTTTT; clone size: few; V gene: TRBV6-2/TRBV6-3; J gene: TRBJ2-2; D gene: -
CDR3 protein: CASSLAARDPTIYF; CDR3 DNA: TGTGCCAGCAGCTTAGCTGCCAGGGATCCCACCATATATTTT; clone size: -; V gene: TRBV7-8; J gene: TRBJ1-3; D gene: -
CDR3 protein: CVSSQTGGLLGYTF; CDR3 DNA: TGTGTCAGCAGCCAAACAGGGGGCCTTCTTGGCTACACCTTC; clone size: once; V gene: TRBV14; J gene: TRBJ1-2; D gene: TRBD1
CDR3 protein: CASSLNLIGITEAFF; CDR3 DNA: TGTGCCAGCAGTTTAAATCTAATTGGGATCACTGAAGCTTTCTTT; clone size: -; V gene: TRBV28; J gene: TRBJ1-1; D gene: -
CDR3 protein: CASSYSKATGGYNEQFF; CDR3 DNA: TGTGCCAGCAGTTACTCGAAGGCGACAGGGGGATACAATGAGCAGTTCTTC; clone size: few; V gene: TRBV6-2/TRBV6-3; J gene: TRBJ2-1; D gene: TRBD1
CDR3 protein: CASSRVNQGATDTQYF; CDR3 DNA: TGTGCCAGCAGCCGGGTCAACCAGGGGGCCACAGATACGCAGTATTTT; clone size: -; V gene: TRBV3-1; J gene: TRBJ2-3; D gene: TRBD1
CDR3 protein: CASSSLPGQGPNTGELFF; CDR3 DNA: TGTGCCAGCAGCTCCTTACCGGGACAGGGGCCGAACACCGGGGAGCTGTTTTTT; clone size: many; V gene: TRBV11-3; J gene: TRBJ2-2; D gene: TRBD1
CDR3 protein: CASTQGTEAFF; CDR3 DNA: TGTGCCAGCACCCAAGGCACTGAAGCTTTCTTT; clone size: many; V gene: TRBV6-1; J gene: TRBJ1-1; D gene: -
CDR3 protein: CSANDERVSDGYTF; CDR3 DNA: TGCAGTGCTAACGACGAGAGGGTATCGGATGGCTACACCTTC; clone size: -; V gene: TRBV20-1; J gene: TRBJ1-2; D gene: -
CDR3 protein: CAINPRGGAENIQYF; CDR3 DNA: TGTGCCATCAACCCCAGGGGAGGTGCGGAAAACATTCAGTACTTC; clone size: -; V gene: TRBV6-6; J gene: TRBJ2-4; D gene: -
CDR3 protein: CASSLGAGGTNTQYF; CDR3 DNA: TGTGCCAGCAGTTTGGGGGCAGGGGGCACGAATACGCAGTATTTT; clone size: -; V gene: TRBV12-3/TRBV12-4; J gene: TRBJ2-3; D gene: TRBD1
CDR3 protein: CASSRDFQETQYF; CDR3 DNA: TGTGCCAGTAGTCGGGACTTTCAAGAGACCCAGTACTTC; clone size: -; V gene: TRBV19; J gene: TRBJ2-5; D gene: -
CDR3 protein: CASSASDSEQFF; CDR3 DNA: TGTGCCAGCAGTGCCAGTGACAGCGAGCAGTTCTTC; clone size: few; V gene: TRBV4-2; J gene: TRBJ2-1; D gene: -
CDR3 protein: CASSDLSGGTQHF; CDR3 DNA: TGTGCCAGCAGCGATCTATCCGGGGGAACCCAGCATTTT; clone size: many; V gene: TRBV7-2; J gene: TRBJ1-5; D gene: -
CDR3 protein: CASSGLSGASYNEQFF; CDR3 DNA: TGCGCCAGCAGTGGCTTGAGTGGGGCATCGTACAATGAGCAGTTCTTC; clone size: -; V gene: TRBV10-2; J gene: TRBJ2-1; D gene: -
CDR3 protein: CARSSGRPGNYGYTF; CDR3 DNA: TGTGCCAGGAGTTCGGGACGCCCAGGGAACTATGGCTACACCTTC; clone size: once; V gene: TRBV12-3/TRBV12-4; J gene: TRBJ1-2; D gene: -
CDR3 protein: CASSILRDRGNTIYF; CDR3 DNA: TGTGCCAGTAGTATACTCCGGGACAGAGGAAACACCATATATTTT; clone size: -; V gene: TRBV19; J gene: TRBJ1-3; D gene: TRBD1
CDR3 protein: CASSQDYNTGELFF; CDR3 DNA: TGCGCCAGCAGCCAGGACTATAACACCGGGGAGCTGTTTTTT; clone size: few; V gene: TRBV4-1; J gene: TRBJ2-2; D gene: -
CDR3 protein: CASKQEAGGNIQYF; CDR3 DNA: TGTGCCAGCAAACAGGAGGCCGGAGGAAACATTCAGTACTTC; clone size: -; V gene: TRBV27; J gene: TRBJ2-4; D gene: -
CDR3 protein: CASSVSGTPASYNEQFF; CDR3 DNA: TGTGCCAGCAGCGTCTCCGGGACACCGGCCTCCTACAATGAGCAGTTCTTC; clone size: -; V gene: TRBV9; J gene: TRBJ2-1; D gene: -
CDR3 protein: CASSQDWTDTTETQYF; CDR3 DNA: TGCGCCAGCAGCCAAGATTGGACAGATACAACGGAGACCCAGTACTTC; clone size: few; V gene: TRBV4-3; J gene: TRBJ2-5; D gene: -
CDR3 protein: CASSEDRSTYGYTF; CDR3 DNA: TGTGCCAGCAGTGAAGACCGTTCTACATATGGCTACACCTTC; clone size: few; V gene: TRBV2; J gene: TRBJ1-2; D gene: -
CDR3 protein: CASSLARDSTDTQYF; CDR3 DNA: TGTGCCAGCAGCTTAGCTCGGGACAGCACAGATACGCAGTATTTT; clone size: many; V gene: TRBV7-2; J gene: TRBJ2-3; D gene: -
CDR3 protein: CASSPADRGSGNEQFF; CDR3 DNA: TGTGCCAGCAGCCCAGCGGACAGGGGTTCAGGAAATGAGCAGTTCTTC; clone size: -; V gene: TRBV7-9; J gene: TRBJ2-1; D gene: TRBD1
CDR3 protein: CATLISGYSNYGYTF; CDR3 DNA: TGTGCCACCCTAATCTCGGGCTATTCCAACTATGGCTACACCTTC; clone size: few; V gene: TRBV6-6; J gene: TRBJ1-2; D gene: -
CDR3 protein: CASSLARGTSNTDTQYF; CDR3 DNA: TGTGCCAGCAGCCTAGCCCGCGGGACTTCAAACACAGATACGCAGTATTTT; clone size: -; V gene: TRBV7-9; J gene: TRBJ2-3; D gene: -
CDR3 protein: CASSLAGSGAETQYF; CDR3 DNA: TGTGCCAGCAGCTTAGCTGGTTCGGGTGCGGAGACCCAGTACTTC; clone size: many; V gene: TRBV7-2; J gene: TRBJ2-5; D gene: -
CDR3 protein: CASSFRGRNSDTQYF; CDR3 DNA: TGTGCCAGCAGTTTCAGGGGGCGAAACTCAGATACGCAGTATTTT; clone size: few; V gene: TRBV12-3/TRBV12-4; J gene: TRBJ2-3; D gene: TRBD1
CDR3 protein: CASSLSVGFGGYTF; CDR3 DNA: TGTGCCAGCAGTTTATCCGTCGGTTTCGGTGGCTACACCTTC; clone size: -; V gene: TRBV27; J gene: TRBJ1-2; D gene: -
CDR3 protein: CASSPDVVGWDIQYF; CDR3 DNA: TGTGCCAGTAGTCCTGACGTGGTGGGTTGGGACATTCAGTACTTC; clone size: few; V gene: TRBV19; J gene: TRBJ2-4; D gene: -
CDR3 protein: CASSQEKSSNEQFF; CDR3 DNA: TGCGCCAGCAGCCAAGAGAAGTCCAGCAATGAGCAGTTCTTC; clone size: few; V gene: TRBV4-1; J gene: TRBJ2-1; D gene: -
CDR3 protein: CASSILQGYTGELFF; CDR3 DNA: TGTGCCAGCAGCATCCTACAGGGGTACACCGGGGAGCTGTTTTTT; clone size: -; V gene: TRBV7-9; J gene: TRBJ2-2; D gene: TRBD1
CDR3 protein: CASSGRPSDGYTF; CDR3 DNA: TGTGCCAGCAGTGGACGCCCCAGTGATGGCTACACCTTC; clone size: few; V gene: TRBV2; J gene: TRBJ1-2; D gene: -
CDR3 protein: CSARFTGALYNEQFF; CDR3 DNA: TGCAGTGCTAGGTTCACAGGGGCCCTTTACAATGAGCAGTTCTTC; clone size: -; V gene: TRBV20-1; J gene: TRBJ2-1; D gene: TRBD1
CDR3 protein: CASSYSSGTGPHEQFF; CDR3 DNA: TGTGCCAGCAGTTACTCGAGCGGGACAGGGCCCCATGAGCAGTTCTTC; clone size: -; V gene: TRBV6-5; J gene: TRBJ2-1; D gene: TRBD1
CDR3 protein: CASSLYPTQLIRDYNNEQFF; CDR3 DNA: TGTGCCAGCAGCTTATATCCCACCCAACTGATCCGGGACTACAACAATGAGCAGTTCTTC; clone size: many; V gene: TRBV7-2; J gene: TRBJ2-1; D gene: TRBD2
CDR3 protein: CASDRASSYNEQFF; CDR3 DNA: TGTGCCAGCGACCGTGCCAGCTCCTACAATGAGCAGTTCTTC; clone size: few; V gene: TRBV2; J gene: TRBJ2-1; D gene: -
CDR3 protein: CASSFWTGVLWDTEAFF; CDR3 DNA: TGTGCCAGCAGTTTTTGGACAGGCGTCCTGTGGGACACTGAAGCTTTCTTT; clone size: -; V gene: TRBV6-5; J gene: TRBJ1-1; D gene: TRBD1
CDR3 protein: CASSLSAGKVGSLAKNIQYF; CDR3 DNA: TGTGCCAGCAGTTTATCGGCGGGCAAAGTGGGATCCCTAGCCAAAAACATTCAGTACTTC; clone size: -; V gene: TRBV12-3/TRBV12-4; J gene: TRBJ2-4; D gene: -
CDR3 protein: CASSFKQGARTEAFF; CDR3 DNA: TGTGCCAGCAGTTTTAAACAGGGGGCGCGTACTGAAGCTTTCTTT; clone size: few; V gene: TRBV12-3/TRBV12-4; J gene: TRBJ1-1; D gene: TRBD1
CDR3 protein: CASSLGLRQAVYNEQFF; CDR3 DNA: TGTGCCAGCAGCTTAGGGTTACGGCAGGCCGTCTACAATGAGCAGTTCTTC; clone size: many; V gene: TRBV7-6; J gene: TRBJ2-1; D gene: -
CDR3 protein: CASSVTGSGTEAFF; CDR3 DNA: TGTGCCAGCAGCGTGACAGGGTCGGGCACTGAAGCTTTCTTT; clone size: -; V gene: TRBV5-4; J gene: TRBJ1-1; D gene: TRBD1
CDR3 protein: CASSPGGFIEPFSTDTQYF; CDR3 DNA: TGTGCCAGCAGCCCAGGGGGCTTTATTGAACCGTTTAGCACAGATACGCAGTATTTT; clone size: -; V gene: TRBV27; J gene: TRBJ2-3; D gene: TRBD1
CDR3 protein: CASSSAQRRMNTEAFF; CDR3 DNA: TGTGCCAGCAGTTCAGCCCAGAGGCGGATGAACACTGAAGCTTTCTTT; clone size: many; V gene: TRBV27; J gene: TRBJ1-1; D gene: -
CDR3 protein: CASSFSGGVPYEQYF; CDR3 DNA: TGTGCCAGCAGCTTTAGCGGCGGAGTCCCCTACGAGCAGTACTTC; clone size: -; V gene: TRBV7-6; J gene: TRBJ2-7; D gene: -
CDR3 protein: CASSPTDRVRTSGANVLTF; CDR3 DNA: TGTGCCAGCAGCCCTACTGACAGGGTGAGAACCTCTGGGGCCAACGTCCTGACTTTC; clone size: many; V gene: TRBV7-9; J gene: TRBJ2-6; D gene: TRBD1